These T cell receptor beta chains were read from a single sample in a study of shared clonotypes between healthy human individuals. Assay used: immunoSEQ multiplex PCR; TCRdb lists only in-frame clones, some missing. Seen here are around 2.5 million clones, 80% to 95% observed once, and the top ten hold about 0.34%. The sample consisted of naive CD4+ T cells from PBMCs. Receptors originate from a man younger than 35 in good health. Some clones in this sample may be carry-over from other donors' samples. CDR3s include the opening cysteine and the closing phenylalanine or tryptophan.

TRBV5-1,TRBJ1-4,CASSYGDSATNEKLFF
TRBV4-3,TRBJ2-2,CASSRFLGGADTGELFF
TRBV6-5,TRBJ2-1,CASSYYSGSVNEQFF
TRBV19,TRBJ1-2,CASSTTGTPVGYTF
TRBV28,TRBJ2-7,CASSFYVPGPGGEQYF
TRBV7-3,TRBJ2-3,CASSLEGPNTDTQYF
TRBV6-6,TRBJ2-1,CASSRPDRGFNEQFF
TRBV5-8,TRBJ2-2,CASSLVSSGRNTGELFF
TRBV28,TRBJ1-1,CASSFDGYTEAFF
TRBV2,TRBJ1-1,CASTRGQGNTEAFF
TRBV6-5,TRBJ2-7,CATTPAGRTYEQYF
TRBV4-1,TRBJ2-3,CASSPGQGPDTQYF
TRBV28,TRBJ2-3,CASRSKVGSYTDTQYF